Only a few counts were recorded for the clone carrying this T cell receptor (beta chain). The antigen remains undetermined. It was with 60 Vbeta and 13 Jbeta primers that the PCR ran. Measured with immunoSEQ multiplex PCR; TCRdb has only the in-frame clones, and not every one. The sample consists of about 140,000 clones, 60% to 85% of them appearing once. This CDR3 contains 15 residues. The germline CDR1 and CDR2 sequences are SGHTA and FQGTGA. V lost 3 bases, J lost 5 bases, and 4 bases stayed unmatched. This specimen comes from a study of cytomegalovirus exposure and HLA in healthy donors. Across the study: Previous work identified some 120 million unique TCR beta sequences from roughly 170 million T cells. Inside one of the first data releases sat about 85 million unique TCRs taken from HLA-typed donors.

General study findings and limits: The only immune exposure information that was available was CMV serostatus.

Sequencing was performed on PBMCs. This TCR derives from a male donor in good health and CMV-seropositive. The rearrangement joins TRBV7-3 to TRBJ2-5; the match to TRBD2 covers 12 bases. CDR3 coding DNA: TGTGCCAGCAGCTTCGGGCTAGCGGGAGGGGAGACCCAGTACTTC. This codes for CASSFGLAGGETQYF.